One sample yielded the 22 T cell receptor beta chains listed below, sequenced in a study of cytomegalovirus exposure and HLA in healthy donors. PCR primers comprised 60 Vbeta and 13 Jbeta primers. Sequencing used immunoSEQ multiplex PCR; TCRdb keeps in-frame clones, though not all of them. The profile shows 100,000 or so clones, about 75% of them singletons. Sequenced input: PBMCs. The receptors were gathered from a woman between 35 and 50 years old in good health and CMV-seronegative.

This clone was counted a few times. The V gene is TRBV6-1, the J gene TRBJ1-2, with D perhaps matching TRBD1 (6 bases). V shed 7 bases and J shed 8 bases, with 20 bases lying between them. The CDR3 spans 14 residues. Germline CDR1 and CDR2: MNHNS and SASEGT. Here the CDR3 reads CASIASGGSRGYTF. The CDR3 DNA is TGTGCCAGCATCGCATCGGGGGGCTCGCGGGGCTACACCTTC.

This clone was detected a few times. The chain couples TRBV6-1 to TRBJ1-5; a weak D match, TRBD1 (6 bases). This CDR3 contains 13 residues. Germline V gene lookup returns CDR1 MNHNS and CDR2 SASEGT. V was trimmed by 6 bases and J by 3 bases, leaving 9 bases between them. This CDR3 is CASSGQFNQPQHF. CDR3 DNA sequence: TGTGCCAGCAGCGGACAGTTCAATCAGCCCCAGCATTTT.

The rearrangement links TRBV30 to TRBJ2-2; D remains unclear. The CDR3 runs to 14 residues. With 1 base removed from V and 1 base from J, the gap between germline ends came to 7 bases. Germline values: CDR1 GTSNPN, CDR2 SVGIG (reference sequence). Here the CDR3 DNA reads TGTGCCTGGAGTGCGAGAGGGAACACCGGGGAGCTGTTTTTT. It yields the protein CAWSARGNTGELFF.

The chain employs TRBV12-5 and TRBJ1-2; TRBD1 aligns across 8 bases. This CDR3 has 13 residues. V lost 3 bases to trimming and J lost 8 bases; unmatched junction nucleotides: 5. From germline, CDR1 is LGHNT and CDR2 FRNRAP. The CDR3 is CASGFEDRGGYTF. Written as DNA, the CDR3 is TGTGCTAGTGGTTTCGAAGACAGGGGAGGCTACACCTTC. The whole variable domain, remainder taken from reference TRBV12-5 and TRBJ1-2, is DARVTQTPRHKVTEMGQEVTMRCQPILGHNTVFWYRQTMMQGLELLAYFRNRAPLDDSGMPKDRFSAEMPDATLATLKIQPSEPRDSAVYFCASGFEDRGGYTFGSGTRLTVV.

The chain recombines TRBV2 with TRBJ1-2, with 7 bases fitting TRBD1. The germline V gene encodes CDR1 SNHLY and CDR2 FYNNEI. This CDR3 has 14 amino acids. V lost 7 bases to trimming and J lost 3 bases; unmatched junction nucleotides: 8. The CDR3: CASTLVGTDYGYTF. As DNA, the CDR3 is TGTGCCAGCACCTTGGTCGGGACAGACTATGGCTACACCTTC.

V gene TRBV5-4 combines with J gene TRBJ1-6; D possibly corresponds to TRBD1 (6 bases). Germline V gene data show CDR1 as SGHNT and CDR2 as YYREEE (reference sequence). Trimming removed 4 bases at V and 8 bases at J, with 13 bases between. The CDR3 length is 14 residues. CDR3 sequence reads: CASSRGQLDSPLHF. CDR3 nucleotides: TGTGCCAGCAGCCGCGGACAGCTCGATTCACCCCTCCACTTT.

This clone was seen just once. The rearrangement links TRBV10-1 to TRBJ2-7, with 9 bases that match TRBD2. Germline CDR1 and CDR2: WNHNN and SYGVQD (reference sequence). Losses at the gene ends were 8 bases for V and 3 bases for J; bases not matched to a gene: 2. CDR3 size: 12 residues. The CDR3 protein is CASSAGGYEQYF. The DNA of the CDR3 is TGCGCCAGCTCAGCGGGGGGCTACGAGCAGTACTTC.

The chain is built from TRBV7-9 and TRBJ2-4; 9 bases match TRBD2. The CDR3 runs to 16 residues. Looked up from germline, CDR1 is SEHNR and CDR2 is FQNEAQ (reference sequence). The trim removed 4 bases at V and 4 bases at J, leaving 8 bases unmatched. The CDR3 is CASSSTSGAAKNIQYF. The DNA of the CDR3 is TGTGCCAGCAGCTCGACTAGCGGCGCCGCAAAAAACATTCAGTACTTC.

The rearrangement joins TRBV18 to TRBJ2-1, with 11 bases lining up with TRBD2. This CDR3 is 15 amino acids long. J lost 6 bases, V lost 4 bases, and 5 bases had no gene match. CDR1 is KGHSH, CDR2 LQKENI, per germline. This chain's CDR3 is CASSLGLAGLNEQFF. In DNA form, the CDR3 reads TGTGCCAGCTCACTCGGACTAGCGGGCCTCAATGAGCAGTTCTTC.

CDR3 sequence: CASSLLTSGSNNEQFF. CDR3 DNA: TGCGCCAGCAGCCTTTTAACTAGCGGGTCTAACAATGAGCAGTTCTTC. This chain links TRBV5-1 with TRBJ2-1, with 9 bases fitting TRBD2. V lost 4 bases, J lost 5 bases, and 10 bases stayed unmatched. This CDR3 has 16 residues. Germline CDR1 and CDR2: SGHRS and YFSETQ.

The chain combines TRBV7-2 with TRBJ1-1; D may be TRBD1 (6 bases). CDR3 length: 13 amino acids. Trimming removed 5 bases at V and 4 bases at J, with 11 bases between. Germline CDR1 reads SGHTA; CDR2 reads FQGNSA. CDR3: CASSQGGITEAFF. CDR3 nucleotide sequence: TGTGCCAGCAGCCAAGGGGGTATCACTGAAGCTTTCTTT.

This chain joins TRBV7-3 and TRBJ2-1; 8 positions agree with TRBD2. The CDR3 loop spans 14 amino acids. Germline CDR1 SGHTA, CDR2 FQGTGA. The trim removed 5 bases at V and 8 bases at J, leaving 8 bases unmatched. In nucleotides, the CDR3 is TGTGCCAGCAGCGCCCCGGGGGGGGCGGATGAGCAGTTCTTC. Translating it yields CASSAPGGADEQFF.

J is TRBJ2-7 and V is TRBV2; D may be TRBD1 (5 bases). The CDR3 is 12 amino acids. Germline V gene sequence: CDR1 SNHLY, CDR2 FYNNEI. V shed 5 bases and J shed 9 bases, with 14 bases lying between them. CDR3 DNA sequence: TGTGCCAGCAGTTCGACAGTCCAGGGGCAGTACTTC. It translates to CASSSTVQGQYF.

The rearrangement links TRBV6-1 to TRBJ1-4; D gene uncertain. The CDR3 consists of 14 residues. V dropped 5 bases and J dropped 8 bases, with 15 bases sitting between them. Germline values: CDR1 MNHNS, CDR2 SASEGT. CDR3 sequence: CASSLGITMEKLFF. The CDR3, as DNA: TGTGCCAGCAGTCTCGGTATAACCATGGAAAAACTGTTTTTT.

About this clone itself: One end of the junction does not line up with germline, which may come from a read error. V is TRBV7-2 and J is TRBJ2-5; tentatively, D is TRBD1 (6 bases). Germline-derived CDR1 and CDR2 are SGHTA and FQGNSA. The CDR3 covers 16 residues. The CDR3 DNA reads TGTGCCAGCACCTTATTATTAGCAGGGGCAGGGGAGACCCAGTACTTC. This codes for CASTLLLAGAGETQYF.

CDR3 residues: CASNHGMGQGGETQYF. As DNA, the CDR3 is TGTGCCAGCAACCACGGGATGGGACAGGGGGGAGAGACCCAGTACTTC. The V gene is TRBV7-2, the J gene TRBJ2-5; 11 nucleotides match TRBD1. Germline lookup yields CDR1 SGHTA and CDR2 FQGNSA. The CDR3 length is 16 residues. The V and J ends lost 7 bases and 4 bases, in that order; junction bases with no gene match: 11.

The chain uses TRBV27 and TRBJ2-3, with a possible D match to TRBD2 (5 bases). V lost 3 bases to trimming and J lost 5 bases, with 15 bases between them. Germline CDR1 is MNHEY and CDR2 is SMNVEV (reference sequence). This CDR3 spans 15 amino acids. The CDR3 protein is CASSFSTDAGDTQYF. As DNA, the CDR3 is TGTGCCAGCAGTTTTAGTACCGATGCGGGAGATACGCAGTATTTT.

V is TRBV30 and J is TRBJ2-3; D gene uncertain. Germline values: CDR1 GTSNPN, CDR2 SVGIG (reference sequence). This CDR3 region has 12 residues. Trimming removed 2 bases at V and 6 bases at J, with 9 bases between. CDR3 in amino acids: CAWSLTVDTQYF. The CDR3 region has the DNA TGTGCCTGGAGTCTCACTGTGGATACGCAGTATTTT.

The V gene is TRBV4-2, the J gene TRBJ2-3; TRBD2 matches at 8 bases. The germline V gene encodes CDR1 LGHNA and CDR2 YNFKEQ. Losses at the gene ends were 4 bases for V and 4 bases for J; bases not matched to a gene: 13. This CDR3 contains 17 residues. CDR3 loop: CASSRGERGPPADTQYF. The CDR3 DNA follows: TGTGCCAGCAGCCGGGGTGAGCGGGGGCCCCCTGCAGATACGCAGTATTTT.

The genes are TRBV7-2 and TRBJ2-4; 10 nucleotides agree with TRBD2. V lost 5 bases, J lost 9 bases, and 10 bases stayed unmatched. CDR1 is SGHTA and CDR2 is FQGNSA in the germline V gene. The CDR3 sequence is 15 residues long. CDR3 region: CASSVTSGSRGIQYF. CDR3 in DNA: TGTGCCAGCAGCGTGACTAGCGGGTCTCGAGGCATTCAGTACTTC.

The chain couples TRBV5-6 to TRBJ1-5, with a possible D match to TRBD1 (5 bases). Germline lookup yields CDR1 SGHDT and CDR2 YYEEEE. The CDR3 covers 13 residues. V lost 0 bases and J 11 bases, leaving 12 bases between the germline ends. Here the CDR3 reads CASSLGSGGSQHF. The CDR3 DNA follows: TGTGCCAGCAGCTTGGGGTCGGGGGGGTCCCAGCATTTT.

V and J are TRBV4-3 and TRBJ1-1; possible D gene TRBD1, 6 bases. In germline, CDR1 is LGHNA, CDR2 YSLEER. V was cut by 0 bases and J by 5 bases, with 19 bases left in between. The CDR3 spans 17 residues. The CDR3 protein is CASSQDPPAGEGTEAFF. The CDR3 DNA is TGCGCCAGCAGCCAAGATCCCCCCGCAGGGGAGGGAACTGAAGCTTTCTTT.